These T cell receptor beta chains were read from a single sample in a study of blood T cell repertoires in COVID-19. TCRdb keeps only in-frame clones here, not all; method: immunoSEQ multiplex PCR. In the table there are 190,000 or so clones, about 87% of which are singletons. Sequencing was performed on peripheral blood. The source of these receptors is a young woman who had recovered from COVID-19. The CDR3 runs from the conserved cysteine through the conserved F or W. D genes are given only for firm matches. Clone sizes are given selectively: once, few, many, or a class where the clone is expanded.

d_call	v_call	j_call	clone_size	cdr3_aa	cdr3_nt
NA	TRBV7-9	TRBJ2-3	NA	CASSLLDTQYF	TGTGCCAGCAGCTTACTAGATACGCAGTATTTT
TRBD2	TRBV6-5	TRBJ2-1	NA	CASRRTSGGQFF	TGTGCCAGCAGGAGGACTAGCGGGGGGCAGTTCTTC
TRBD1	TRBV7-9	TRBJ2-3	NA	CASSRRDSRGTDTQYF	TGTGCCAGCAGCCGACGGGACAGTCGAGGAACAGATACGCAGTATTTT
NA	TRBV3-1/TRBV3-2	TRBJ2-2	NA	CASSQEGGGPATGELFF	TGTGCCAGCAGCCAAGAAGGGGGTGGTCCTGCCACCGGGGAGCTGTTTTTT
TRBD2	TRBV6-4	TRBJ2-5	NA	CASSDSTSGGAETQYF	TGTGCCAGCAGTGACTCGACTAGCGGGGGGGCAGAGACCCAGTACTTC
TRBD2	TRBV13	TRBJ2-7	NA	CASSYTSGQYEQYF	TGTGCCAGCAGCTATACTAGCGGGCAGTACGAGCAGTACTTC
TRBD1	TRBV2	TRBJ1-6	NA	CASRVTGGGNSPLHF	TGTGCCAGCAGGGTGACAGGGGGAGGGAATTCACCCCTCCACTTT
NA	TRBV5-6	TRBJ1-2	NA	CASSLGQIYGYTF	TGTGCCAGCAGCTTGGGACAAATCTATGGCTACACCTTC
NA	TRBV11-1	TRBJ2-5	NA	CASSRGGETQYF	TGTGCCAGCAGCAGGGGGGGAGAGACCCAGTACTTC
NA	TRBV19	TRBJ1-5	NA	CAISGQGNQPQHF	TGTGCCATTTCGGGGCAGGGGAATCAGCCCCAGCATTTT
TRBD1	TRBV19	TRBJ1-5	NA	CASSIIGDREQPQHF	TGTGCCAGTAGTATAATAGGGGACAGGGAACAGCCCCAGCATTTT
NA	TRBV19	TRBJ1-6	NA	CASSIGADSYNSPLHF	TGTGCCAGTAGTATAGGGGCGGACAGCTATAATTCACCCCTCCACTTT
NA	TRBV7-2	TRBJ2-3	NA	CASSLSGPTDTQYF	TGTGCCAGCAGCCTAAGCGGGCCCACAGATACGCAGTATTTT
NA	TRBV2	TRBJ1-1	NA	CASKAVTVNTEAFF	TGTGCCAGCAAAGCCGTGACAGTGAACACTGAAGCTTTCTTT
TRBD1	TRBV24-1	TRBJ1-3	NA	CATSETTGRIYF	TGTGCCACCAGTGAAACGACAGGGCGCATATATTTT
TRBD1	TRBV5-5	TRBJ2-2	few	CASSPRDRPNTGELFF	TGTGCCAGCAGCCCTAGGGACAGACCGAACACCGGGGAGCTGTTTTTT
NA	TRBV18	TRBJ2-5	NA	CASSHLPKPNQETQYF	TGTGCCAGCTCACACCTCCCGAAGCCTAACCAAGAGACCCAGTACTTC
NA	TRBV6-4	TRBJ1-2	NA	CASSDSGARGYTF	TGTGCCAGCAGTGACTCAGGGGCGCGTGGCTACACCTTC
NA	TRBV29-1	TRBJ1-2	NA	CSGVDWEGYTF	TGCAGCGGCGTGGACTGGGAGGGCTACACCTTC
TRBD1	TRBV4-1	TRBJ1-1	NA	CASSQVGGTTEAFF	TGCGCCAGCAGCCAAGTAGGGGGCACAACTGAAGCTTTCTTT
NA	TRBV5-6	TRBJ1-2	NA	CASSSLKGEANYGYTF	TGTGCCAGCAGCTCCCTTAAAGGGGAAGCTAACTATGGCTACACCTTC
NA	TRBV10-3	TRBJ1-5	NA	CAISRQVGYNQPQHF	TGTGCCATCAGCAGACAGGTGGGCTATAATCAGCCCCAGCATTTT
NA	TRBV4-3	TRBJ1-2	few	CASSQGLGGYTF	TGCGCCAGCAGCCAAGGGCTCGGGGGCTACACCTTC